This TCR beta chain was obtained from a study of blood T cells in healthy people across ages. Study summary: When template switching was applied, about one barcoded beta molecule was captured per two T cells. General study results and limits: The CMV status of each donor remained undetermined, and this could have confounded shifts in expanded clonotypes.

The V and J ends lost 6 bases and 0 bases, in that order; junction bases with no gene match: 13. This CDR3 region has 19 residues. CDR1 is MNHEY, CDR2 SVGEGT, per germline. This clonotype showed up just a few times. Its specificity is not known. No fewer than 6.5 million PBMCs went into each sample. Next came a second PCR, run for roughly 7 to 12 cycles, which used a sample-barcoded 5' primer along with a J-beta primer mix. A 12-random-nucleotide template-switch adaptor tagged each cDNA molecule. TCRdb used MiXCR to reprocess the 5' RACE reads, holding one entry per CDR3 protein. The data contain fewer than 2 million distinct CDR3 sequences, around 42% of them seen just once; the ten biggest clones take up about 21%.

Sequenced input: blood. V usage is TRBV6-2 or TRBV6-3 and J usage is TRBJ2-7, with 14 bases lining up with TRBD2. The receptor comes from a human donor in good health. CDR3 coding DNA: TGTGCCAGCAGCCCCATGACGGGGACTAGCGGGGGATACTCCTACGAGCAGTACTTC. Translation: CASSPMTGTSGGYSYEQYF.